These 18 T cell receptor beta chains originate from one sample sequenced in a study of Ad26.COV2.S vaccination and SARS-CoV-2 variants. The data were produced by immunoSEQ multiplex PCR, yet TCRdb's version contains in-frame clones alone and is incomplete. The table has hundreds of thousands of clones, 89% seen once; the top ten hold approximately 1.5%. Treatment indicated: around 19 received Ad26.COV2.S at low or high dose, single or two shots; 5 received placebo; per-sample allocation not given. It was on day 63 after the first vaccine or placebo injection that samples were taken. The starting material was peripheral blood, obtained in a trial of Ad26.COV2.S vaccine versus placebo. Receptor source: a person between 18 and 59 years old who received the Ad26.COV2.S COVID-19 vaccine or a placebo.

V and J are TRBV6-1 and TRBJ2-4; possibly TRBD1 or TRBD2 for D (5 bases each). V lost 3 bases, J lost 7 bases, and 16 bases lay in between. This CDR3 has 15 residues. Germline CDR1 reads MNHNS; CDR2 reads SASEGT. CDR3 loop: CASSDTGTGSNIQYF. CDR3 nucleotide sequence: TGTGCCAGCAGTGACACCGGGACCGGCTCGAACATTCAGTACTTC.

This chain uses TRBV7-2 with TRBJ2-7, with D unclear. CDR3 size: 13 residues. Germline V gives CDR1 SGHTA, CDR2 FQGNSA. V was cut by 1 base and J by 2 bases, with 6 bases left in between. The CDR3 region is CASSLVNAYEQYF. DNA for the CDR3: TGTGCCAGCAGCTTAGTAAACGCCTACGAGCAGTACTTC. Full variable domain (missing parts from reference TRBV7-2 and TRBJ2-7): GAGVSQSPSNKVTEKGKDVELRCDPISGHTALYWYRQSLGQGLEFLIYFQGNSAPDKSGLPSDRFSAERTGGSVSTLTIQRTQQEDSAVYLCASSLVNAYEQYFGPGTRLTVT.

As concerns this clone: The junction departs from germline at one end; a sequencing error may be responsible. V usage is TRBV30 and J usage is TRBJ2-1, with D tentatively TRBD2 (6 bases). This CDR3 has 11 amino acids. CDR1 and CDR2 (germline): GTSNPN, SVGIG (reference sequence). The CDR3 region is CAWSELRRVVF. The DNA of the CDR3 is TGTGCCTGGAGTGAACTCAGGAGGGTGGTCTTC.

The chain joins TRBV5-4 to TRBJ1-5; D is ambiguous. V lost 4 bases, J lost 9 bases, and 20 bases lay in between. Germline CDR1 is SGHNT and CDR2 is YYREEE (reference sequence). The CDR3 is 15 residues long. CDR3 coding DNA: TGTGCCAGCAGCCCCATTCCGGGGATGTTATCGCCCCAGCATTTT. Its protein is CASSPIPGMLSPQHF.

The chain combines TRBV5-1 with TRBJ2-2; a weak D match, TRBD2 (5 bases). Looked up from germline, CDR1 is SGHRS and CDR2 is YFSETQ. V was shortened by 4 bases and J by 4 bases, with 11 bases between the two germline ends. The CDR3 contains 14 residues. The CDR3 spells CASSAGEITGELFF. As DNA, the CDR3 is TGCGCCAGCAGCGCCGGGGAGATCACCGGGGAGCTGTTTTTT.

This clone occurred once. The CDR3 sequence is CASSWDSLFYGYTF. The CDR3 region has the DNA TGTGCCAGCAGCTGGGACAGTCTATTCTATGGCTACACCTTC. This rearrangement joins TRBV5-8 to TRBJ1-2, with 7 bases aligning to TRBD1. The CDR3 has 14 residues. CDR1 and CDR2 (germline): SGHTS, YDEGEE. V shed 3 bases, J shed 4 bases, and the junction held 6 bases outside the gene matches.

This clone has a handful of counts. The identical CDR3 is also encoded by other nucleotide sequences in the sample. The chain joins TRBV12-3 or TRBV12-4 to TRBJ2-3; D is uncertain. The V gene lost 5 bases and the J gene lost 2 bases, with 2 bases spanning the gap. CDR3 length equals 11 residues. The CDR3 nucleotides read TGTGCCAGCAGTCTCACAGATACGCAGTATTTT. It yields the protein CASSLTDTQYF.

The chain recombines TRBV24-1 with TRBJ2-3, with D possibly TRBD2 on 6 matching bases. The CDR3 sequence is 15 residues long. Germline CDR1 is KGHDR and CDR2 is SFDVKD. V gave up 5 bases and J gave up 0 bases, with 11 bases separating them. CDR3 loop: CATSGPGTSTDTQYF. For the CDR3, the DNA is TGTGCCACCAGTGGCCCTGGGACTAGCACAGATACGCAGTATTTT.

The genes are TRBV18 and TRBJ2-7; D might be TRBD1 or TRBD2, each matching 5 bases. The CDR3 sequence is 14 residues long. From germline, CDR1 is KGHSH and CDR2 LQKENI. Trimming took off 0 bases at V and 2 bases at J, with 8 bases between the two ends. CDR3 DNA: TGTGCCAGCTCACCACCCCCGGGACCCTACGAGCAGTACTTC. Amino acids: CASSPPPGPYEQYF. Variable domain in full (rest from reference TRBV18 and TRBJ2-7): NAGVMQNPRHLVRRRGQEARLRCSPMKGHSHVYWYRQLPEEGLKFMVYLQKENIIDESGMPKERFSAEFPKEGPSILRIQQVVRGDSAAYFCASSPPPGPYEQYFGPGTRLTVT.

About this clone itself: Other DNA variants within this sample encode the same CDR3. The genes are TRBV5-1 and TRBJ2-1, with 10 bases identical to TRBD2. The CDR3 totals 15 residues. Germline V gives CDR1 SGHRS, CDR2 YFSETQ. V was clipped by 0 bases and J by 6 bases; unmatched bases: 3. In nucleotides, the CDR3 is TGCGCCAGCAGCTTGGGGCTAGCGGGAGTCAATGAGCAGTTCTTC. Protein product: CASSLGLAGVNEQFF.

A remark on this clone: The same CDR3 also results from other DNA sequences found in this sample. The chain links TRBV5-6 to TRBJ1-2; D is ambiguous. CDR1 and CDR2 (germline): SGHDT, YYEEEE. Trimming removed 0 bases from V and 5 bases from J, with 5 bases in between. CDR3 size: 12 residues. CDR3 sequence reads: CASSLEPYGYTF. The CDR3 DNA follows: TGTGCCAGCAGCTTGGAACCTTATGGCTACACCTTC.

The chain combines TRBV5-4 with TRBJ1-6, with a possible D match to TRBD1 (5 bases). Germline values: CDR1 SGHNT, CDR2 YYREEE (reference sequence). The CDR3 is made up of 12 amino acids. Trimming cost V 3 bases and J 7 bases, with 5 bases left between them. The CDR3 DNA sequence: TGTGCCAGCAGCTGGGGGAATTCACCCCTCCACTTT. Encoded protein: CASSWGNSPLHF.

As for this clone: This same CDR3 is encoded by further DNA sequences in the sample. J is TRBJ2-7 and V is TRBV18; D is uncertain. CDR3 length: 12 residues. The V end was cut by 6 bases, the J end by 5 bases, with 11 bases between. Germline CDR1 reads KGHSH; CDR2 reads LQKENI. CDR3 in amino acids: CASSRDRDEQYF. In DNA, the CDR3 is TGTGCCAGCTCTAGAGACCGCGACGAGCAGTACTTC.

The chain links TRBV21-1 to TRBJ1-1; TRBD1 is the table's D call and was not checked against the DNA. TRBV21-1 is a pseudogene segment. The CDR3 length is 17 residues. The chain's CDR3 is CASSKGGDSNLWTEAFF. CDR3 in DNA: TGTGCCAGCAGCAAAGGGGGGGACAGCAATCTTTGGACTGAAGCTTTCTTT.

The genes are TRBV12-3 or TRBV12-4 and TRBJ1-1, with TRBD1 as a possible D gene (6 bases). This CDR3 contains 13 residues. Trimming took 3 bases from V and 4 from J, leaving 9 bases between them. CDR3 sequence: CASSLDSLTEAFF. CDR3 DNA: TGTGCCAGCAGTTTGGACAGCCTCACTGAAGCTTTCTTT.

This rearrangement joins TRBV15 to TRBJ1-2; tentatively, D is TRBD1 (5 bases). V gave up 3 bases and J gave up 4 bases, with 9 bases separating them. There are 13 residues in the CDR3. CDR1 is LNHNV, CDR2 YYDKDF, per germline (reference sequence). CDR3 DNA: TGTGCCACCAGCAGCAGGGCGGGCTATGGCTACACCTTC. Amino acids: CATSSRAGYGYTF.

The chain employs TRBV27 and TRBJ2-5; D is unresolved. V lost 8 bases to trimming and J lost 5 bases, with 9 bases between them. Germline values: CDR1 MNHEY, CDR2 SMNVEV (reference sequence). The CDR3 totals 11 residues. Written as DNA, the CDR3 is TGTGCCAGCGGCCCTAGGGAGACCCAGTACTTC. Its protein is CASGPRETQYF.

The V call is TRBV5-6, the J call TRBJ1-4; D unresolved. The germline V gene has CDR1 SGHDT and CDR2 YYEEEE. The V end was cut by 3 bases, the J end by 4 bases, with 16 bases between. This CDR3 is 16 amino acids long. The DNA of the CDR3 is TGTGCCAGCAGCTCGTCTACAGTAGGCCTTAATGAAAAACTGTTTTTT. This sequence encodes CASSSSTVGLNEKLFF. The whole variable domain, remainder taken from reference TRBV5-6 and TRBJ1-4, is DAGVTQSPTHLIKTRGQQVTLRCSPKSGHDTVSWYQQALGQGPQFIFQYYEEEERQRGNFPDRFSGHQFPNYSSELNVNALLLGDSALYLCASSSSTVGLNEKLFFGSGTQLSVL.